What follows are 8 T cell receptor beta chains derived from one specimen sequenced in a study of cytomegalovirus exposure and HLA in healthy donors (dated by TCRdb to between 2016 and 2019). Receptors were amplified or captured by the immunoSEQ multiplex PCR assay. A mixture of 60 forward primers for TCR Vbeta segments and 13 reverse primers for TCR Jbeta segments was used in the multiplex PCR. TCRdb re-hosts the immuneACCESS table, in-frame sequences only. Its copies lack some clones; in the studies checked, an unresolved V gene accounts for under half of them, and the cause for the rest is not known. This sample lists 200,000 to 250,000 clones; around four fifths were detected once. Jointly, the top ten make up about 3.8% of the sample. Sequencing was done on a sample of PBMCs. These receptors were taken from a male donor in good health and CMV-seronegative.

The chain recombines TRBV5-1 with TRBJ2-1, with D perhaps matching TRBD2 (5 bases). Germline V gene sequence: CDR1 SGHRS, CDR2 YFSETQ. The CDR3 loop spans 11 amino acids. Trimming shortened V by 7 bases and J by 8 bases, and 10 bases separated the two germline ends. CDR3 amino acids: CASSEEDEQFF. CDR3 bases: TGCGCCAGCTCCGAGGAGGATGAGCAGTTCTTC.

The chain recombines TRBV7-2 with TRBJ2-7; D is unclear. The CDR3 spans 12 residues. V lost 1 base and J lost 6, with 7 bases in between. The germline V gene encodes CDR1 SGHTA and CDR2 FQGNSA. In DNA, the CDR3 is TGTGCCAGCAGCTTAGTTTTCGGCGAGCAGTACTTC. Translating it yields CASSLVFGEQYF.

The chain combines TRBV28 with TRBJ2-7, with a tentative D call TRBD1 (6 bases). V was pared by 2 bases and J by 4 bases, with 12 bases between. Germline V gene sequence: CDR1 MDHEN, CDR2 SYDVKM. This CDR3 region has 14 residues. CDR3 coding DNA: TGTGCCAGCAGTTTACTTAAGGGGGTATACGAGCAGTACTTC. Translation: CASSLLKGVYEQYF.

This clone was counted a few times. The V and J genes are TRBV6-5 and TRBJ1-4; 10 nucleotides align to TRBD1. This CDR3 region has 15 residues. Germline-derived CDR1 and CDR2 are MNHEY and SVGAGI. The ends lost 2 bases at V and 7 bases at J; junction bases unmatched: 4. The CDR3 bases are TGTGCCAGCAGTTACCTGGGACAGGGGAGTGAAAAACTGTTTTTT. Protein: CASSYLGQGSEKLFF.

This chain connects TRBV27 to TRBJ2-3, with TRBD2 matching over 8 bases. The V gene end was trimmed by 4 bases and the J gene end by 2 bases; junction bases not matched to a gene: 5. Germline CDR1 reads MNHEY; CDR2 reads SMNVEV (reference sequence). The length of the CDR3 is 15 residues. CDR3 in amino acids: CASSWASGLTDTQYF. In DNA, the CDR3 is TGTGCCAGCAGTTGGGCTAGCGGGCTCACAGATACGCAGTATTTT.

This clone was seen a few times. The gene calls are TRBV4-1 and TRBJ2-5; possibly TRBD2 for D (5 bases). V was clipped by 0 bases and J by 5 bases, with 16 bases between them. CDR1 is MGHRA and CDR2 is YSYEKL in the germline V gene. This CDR3 is built from 16 residues. The CDR3, as DNA: TGCGCCAGCAGCCAAGATTACGAGGGTGGTTCCGAGACCCAGTACTTC. Residues: CASSQDYEGGSETQYF.

The V call is TRBV6-1, the J call TRBJ1-1; no definite D call. This CDR3 is built from 14 residues. V lost 8 bases and J 3 bases, leaving 16 bases between the germline ends. Germline CDR1 and CDR2: MNHNS and SASEGT. In DNA form, the CDR3 reads TGTGCCAGCGTCGTCGACATGTTTGACACTGAAGCTTTCTTT. Protein: CASVVDMFDTEAFF.

This chain links TRBV5-1 with TRBJ2-1, with 9 bases lining up with TRBD1. CDR1 SGHRS and CDR2 YFSETQ come from the germline V gene. CDR3 length equals 19 residues. V was clipped by 0 bases and J by 5 bases; unmatched bases: 15. CDR3 amino acids: CASSLEPGQGNGKNNEQFF. As DNA, the CDR3 is TGCGCCAGCAGCTTGGAGCCGGGACAGGGAAATGGGAAAAACAATGAGCAGTTCTTC.